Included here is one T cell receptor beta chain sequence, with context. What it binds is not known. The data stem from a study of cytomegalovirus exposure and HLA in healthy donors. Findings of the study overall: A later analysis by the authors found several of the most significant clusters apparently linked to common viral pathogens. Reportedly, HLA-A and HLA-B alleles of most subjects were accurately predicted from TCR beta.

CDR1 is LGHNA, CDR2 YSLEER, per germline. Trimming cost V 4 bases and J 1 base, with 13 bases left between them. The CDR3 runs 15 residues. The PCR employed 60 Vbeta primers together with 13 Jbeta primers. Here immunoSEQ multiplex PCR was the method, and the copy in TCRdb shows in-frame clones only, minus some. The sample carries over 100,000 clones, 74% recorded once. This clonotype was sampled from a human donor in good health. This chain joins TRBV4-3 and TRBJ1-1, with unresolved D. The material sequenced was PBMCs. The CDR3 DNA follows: TGCGCCAGCAGCCCGGAGGTCGGAACGAACACTGAAGCTTTCTTT. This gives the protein CASSPEVGTNTEAFF.